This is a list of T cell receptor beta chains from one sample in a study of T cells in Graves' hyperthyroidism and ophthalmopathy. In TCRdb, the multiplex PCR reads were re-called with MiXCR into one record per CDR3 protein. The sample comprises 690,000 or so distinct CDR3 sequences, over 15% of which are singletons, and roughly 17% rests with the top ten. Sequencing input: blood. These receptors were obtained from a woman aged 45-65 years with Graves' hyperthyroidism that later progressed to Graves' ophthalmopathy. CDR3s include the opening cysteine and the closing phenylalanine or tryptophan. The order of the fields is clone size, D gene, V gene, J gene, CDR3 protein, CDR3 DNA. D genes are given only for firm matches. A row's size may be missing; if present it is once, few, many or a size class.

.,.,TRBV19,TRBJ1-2,CASTTFIDPGLANYGYTF,TGTGCCAGTACCACATTCATAGACCCCGGATTGGCAAACTATGGCTACACCTTC
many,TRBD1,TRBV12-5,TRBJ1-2,CASGSLRTGANYGYTF,TGTGCTAGTGGTTCGCTACGGACAGGCGCTAACTATGGCTACACCTTC
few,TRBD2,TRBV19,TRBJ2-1,CASSISLAGGSPSSYNEQFF,TGTGCCAGTAGTATATCCTTAGCGGGGGGGTCCCCGAGCTCCTACAATGAGCAGTTCTTC
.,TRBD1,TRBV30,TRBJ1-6,CADNPGTANSPLHF,TGTGCCGATAACCCAGGGACAGCCAATTCACCCCTCCACTTT
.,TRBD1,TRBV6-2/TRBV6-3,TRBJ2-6,CASRPGTGVYGANVLTF,TGTGCCAGCAGACCCGGGACAGGGGTTTACGGGGCCAACGTCCTGACTTTC
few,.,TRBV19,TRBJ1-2,CASSTGLTYGYTF,TGTGCCAGTAGTACGGGACTTACCTATGGCTACACCTTC
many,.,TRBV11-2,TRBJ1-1,CASSDREGTENTEAFF,TGTGCCAGCAGCGACCGGGAGGGGACGGAGAACACTGAAGCTTTCTTT
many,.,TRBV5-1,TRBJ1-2,CASSSTGHYGYTF,TGCGCCAGCAGCTCTACAGGTCATTATGGCTACACCTTC
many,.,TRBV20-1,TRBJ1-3,CSASEGNTIYF,TGCAGTGCTAGCGAGGGGAACACCATATATTTT
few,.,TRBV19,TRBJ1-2,CASSSHGPLGGYGYTF,TGTGCCAGTAGTTCCCACGGGCCGTTAGGAGGCTATGGCTACACCTTC
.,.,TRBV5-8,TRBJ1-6,CASSLGRGGGKNSPLHF,TGTGCCAGCAGCTTGGGGCGAGGAGGAGGGAAGAATTCACCCCTCCACTTT
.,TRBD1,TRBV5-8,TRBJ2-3,CASSPDRYTDTQYF,TGTGCCAGCAGCCCGGACAGGTATACAGATACGCAGTATTTT
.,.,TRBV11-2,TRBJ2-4,CASSLIVVEDPKNIQYF,TGTGCCAGCAGCTTAATAGTGGTCGAGGATCCCAAAAACATTCAGTACTTC
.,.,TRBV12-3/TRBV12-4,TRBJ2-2,CASTPGFYTGELFF,TGTGCCAGCACCCCCGGGTTTTACACCGGGGAGCTGTTTTTT
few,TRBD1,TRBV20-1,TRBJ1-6,CSALTGDSPLHF,TGCAGTGCTTTAACAGGGGACTCACCCCTCCACTTT
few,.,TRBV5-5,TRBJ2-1,CASSLEAFSGGEQFF,TGTGCCAGCAGCTTGGAAGCCTTTTCGGGTGGTGAGCAGTTCTTC
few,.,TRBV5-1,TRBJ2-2,CASSLYPNTGELFF,TGCGCCAGCAGCTTGTACCCGAACACCGGGGAGCTGTTTTTT
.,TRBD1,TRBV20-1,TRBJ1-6,CSARGTGRTYNSPLHF,TGCAGTGCTAGAGGGACAGGGAGAACCTATAATTCACCCCTCCACTTT
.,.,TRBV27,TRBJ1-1,CASSGWDTTEAFF,TGTGCCAGCAGCGGATGGGACACGACTGAAGCTTTCTTT
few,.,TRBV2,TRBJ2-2,CASGQENTGELFF,TGTGCCAGCGGGCAGGAGAACACCGGGGAGCTGTTTTTT
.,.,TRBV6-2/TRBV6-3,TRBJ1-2,CASSPGLVAGYTF,TGTGCCAGCAGCCCGGGCCTAGTGGCTGGCTACACCTTC
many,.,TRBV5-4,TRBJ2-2,CASSLGVTGELFF,TGTGCCAGCAGCCTAGGGGTCACCGGGGAGCTGTTTTTT
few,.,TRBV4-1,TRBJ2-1,CASSQEGGPFYNEQFF,TGCGCCAGCAGCCAAGAGGGGGGTCCCTTTTACAATGAGCAGTTCTTC
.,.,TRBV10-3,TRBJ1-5,CAISESGRGNQPQHF,TGTGCCATCAGTGAGTCGGGAAGGGGCAATCAGCCCCAGCATTTT
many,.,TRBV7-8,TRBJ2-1,CASSLIPNSYNEQFF,TGTGCCAGCAGCCTCATACCCAACTCCTACAATGAGCAGTTCTTC
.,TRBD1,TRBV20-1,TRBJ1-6,CSVRQGPSYNSPLHF,TGCAGTGTTCGACAGGGGCCCTCCTATAATTCACCCCTCCACTTT
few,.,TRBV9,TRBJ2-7,CASSVTADYSYEQYF,TGTGCCAGCAGCGTAACGGCGGATTACTCCTACGAGCAGTACTTC
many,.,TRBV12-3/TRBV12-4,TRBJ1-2,CASSFSWEEYGYTF,TGTGCCAGCAGTTTCTCTTGGGAGGAGTATGGCTACACCTTC
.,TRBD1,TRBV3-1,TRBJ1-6,CASSQDQGDNSPLHF,TGTGCCAGCAGCCAAGACCAGGGGGATAATTCACCCCTCCACTTT
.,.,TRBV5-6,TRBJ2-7,CASSPWTAYEQYF,TGTGCCAGCAGCCCTTGGACAGCCTACGAGCAGTACTTC
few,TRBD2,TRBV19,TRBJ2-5,CASSAILAGGSETQYF,TGTGCCAGTAGTGCCATTTTGGCGGGGGGGTCGGAGACCCAGTACTTC